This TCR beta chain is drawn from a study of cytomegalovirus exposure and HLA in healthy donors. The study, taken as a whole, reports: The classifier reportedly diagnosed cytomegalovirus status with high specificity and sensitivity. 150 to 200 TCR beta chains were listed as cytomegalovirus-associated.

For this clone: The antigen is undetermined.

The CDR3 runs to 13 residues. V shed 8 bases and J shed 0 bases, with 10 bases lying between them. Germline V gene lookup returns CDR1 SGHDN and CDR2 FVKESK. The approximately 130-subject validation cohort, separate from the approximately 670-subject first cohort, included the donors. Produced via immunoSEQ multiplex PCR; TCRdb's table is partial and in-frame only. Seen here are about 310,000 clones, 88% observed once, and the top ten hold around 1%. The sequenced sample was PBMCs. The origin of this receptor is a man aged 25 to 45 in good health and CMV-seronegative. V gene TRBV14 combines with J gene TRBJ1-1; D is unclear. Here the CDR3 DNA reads TGTGCCAGCTCGTTAATTATGAACACTGAAGCTTTCTTT. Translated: CASSLIMNTEAFF.